Shown below are 3 T cell receptor beta chains from a single sample sequenced in a study of metastatic and nonmetastatic thyroid tumors. Every patient was untreated before thyroid surgery. TCRdb re-called the PCR reads through MiXCR. The sample includes 20,000 to 25,000 clones, roughly 9.8% of them seen just once. The sample comprised blood. All receptors derive from a female donor with papillary thyroid cancer or a benign thyroid nodule (not recorded which). Some clones in this sample may be carry-over from other donors' samples.

This clone was observed many times. An end of the junction differs from the germline gene, which may be a read error. This sequence joins TRBV20-1 and TRBJ2-7; D possibly corresponds to TRBD1 (6 bases). Per the germline V gene, CDR1 is DFQATT and CDR2 is SNEGSKA (reference sequence). The CDR3 has 13 amino acids. CDR3 residues: CSARGGQAYEQYF. The DNA of the CDR3 is TGCAGTGCCAGAGGGGGACAAGCCTACGAGCAGTACTTC.

This clone showed up many times. The chain carries TRBV27 and TRBJ2-5; 7 bases line up with TRBD2. This CDR3 contains 15 residues. Germline CDR1 reads MNHEY; CDR2 reads SMNVEV (reference sequence). V lost 5 bases and J lost 2; bases outside the gene matches: 8. The CDR3 region is CASSTTGLTQETQYF. The DNA for the CDR3 is TGTGCCAGCAGTACAACGGGACTAACACAAGAGACCCAGTACTTC.

This clone was seen many times. The chain combines TRBV14 with TRBJ2-3, with 7 bases that match TRBD2. After removal of 0 bases from V and 0 bases from J, the junction contained 6 bases not matched to a gene. This CDR3 contains 17 residues. Germline values: CDR1 SGHDN, CDR2 FVKESK. The CDR3 loop is CASSQDPAGTSTDTQYF. CDR3 DNA sequence: TGTGCCAGCAGCCAAGATCCAGCGGGGACTAGCACAGATACGCAGTATTTT.